This TCR beta chain emerged from a study of T cells after yellow fever vaccination (dated by TCRdb to between 2019 and 2020). Broadly, across the study: The SMART-Seq v4 Ultra Low Input RNA kit was used to prepare libraries from fractions with low cell numbers. The cohort comprised two healthy male donors, one aged 18 to 29 and one aged 30 to 40 years. Bulk PBMC replicates and cell subsets were isolated from blood drawn at multiple timepoints before and after both primary and secondary immunization. To follow T-cell clones before and after both primary and booster YFV17D yellow fever vaccination, bulk TCR alpha and beta repertoires underwent longitudinal sequencing. Findings and caveats that apply to the study as a whole: A small share of clonotypes occurred in both CD4 and CD8 compartments, likely arising from convergent recombination. Computational filtering was needed because FACS-sorted repertoires could contain abundant contaminating clonotypes from the bulk population. Most clones expanded after primary vaccination were re-detected after the booster (96% of CD4 and around 88% of CD8), suggesting broad memory maintenance. The secondary T-cell response was found to be weaker but faster than the primary response, with a peak reached on day 5 rather than on day 15. Because only a couple of donors were included in the study, the extent to which the findings can be generalized is limited.

Per the germline V gene, SGDLS is the CDR1 and YYNGEE is the CDR2. At the junction V is shortened by 3 bases and J by 8 bases, with 14 bases in between. Taken from cysteine to phenylalanine, the CDR3 has 13 residues. The only DNA kept is the CDR3, 39 bases in frame from the first base. TCR cDNA was synthesized by 5'RACE template switching, which introduced a universal primer site and unique molecular identifiers. Priming for cDNA synthesis came from both the TCR alpha and TCR beta constant segments. Two PCR steps were used to amplify libraries, with sample barcodes and sequencing adapters being added in the second step. Libraries were sequenced on Illumina HiSeq 2500 (2x100 bp) or NovaSeq (2x150 bp). For the original study's pipeline: Demultiplexing of reads and collapsing into UMI consensus sequences were performed with MIGEC, and V(D)J alignment was carried out with MiXCR. Using edgeR on replicate PBMC samples, clonotypes were called vaccine-responding if FDR was below 0.01 and the log2 fold change was above 5 up to day 15. Bulk clonotypes were assigned CD4 or CD8 identity according to which sequenced CD4 or CD8 repertoire held them at higher abundance. The public reads were reprocessed in TCRdb via fastp at Q25 and MiXCR, keeping in-frame beta chains. Every CDR3 protein is listed once, alongside the most common genes and DNA of its rows. The V and J calls and clone size come from TCRdb's table, not from the authors' own analysis. Present in this sample are around 360,000 distinct CDR3 sequences, roughly 10% of which were seen just once. 18% of the sample is held by the ten biggest clonotypes.

As for this clonotype: No cognate antigen has been identified for it. Base qualities were left out, and no much larger clone turns up one base away.

The sample's treatment or condition, from its label and the paper: live attenuated yellow fever vaccine strain. Two biological replicates of bulk PBMCs were collected at each blood-draw timepoint. PBMCs were isolated from peripheral blood using a standard Ficoll-Paque protocol. RNA was extracted with TriZol from bulk PBMCs, CD4 and CD8 fractions, and dextramer-positive and dextramer-negative fractions. The V gene is TRBV9 and the J gene is TRBJ1-1, and TRBD1 may be the D gene, going by 5 matching bases. The specimen comprised PBMCs, sampled on the day of the first yellow fever vaccination. The receptor was derived from a man aged 18 to 30 who received the YFV17D yellow fever vaccine. This receptor carries the CDR3 CASSASPTGEAFF. The DNA sequence reads TGTGCCAGCAGCGCTAGCCCAACAGGCGAAGCTTTCTTT.